This T cell receptor beta chain was profiled in a study of cytomegalovirus exposure and HLA in healthy donors. Study background: HLA-typed donors were the source of approximately 88 million unique TCRs, which an early data release held. Among the 300 to 450 genotyped donors, 81% were placed in the Caucasian-associated ancestry cluster.

A word on this clone: No antigen is known for it.

Study results and limitations: Later analysis demonstrated an association between a missense DCLRE1C variant and TCR beta V- and J-gene trimming.

The germline gives CDR1 SGHDN, CDR2 FVKESK. V dropped 1 base and J dropped 9; count of bases not matched to a gene: 4. The CDR3 totals 13 residues. 60 Vbeta and 13 Jbeta primers were used in PCR. Method: immunoSEQ multiplex PCR; TCRdb's copy keeps in-frame clones and lacks some. The sample yields tens of thousands of clones, of which the top ten take up about 4.1%. This sequence originates from a man between 18 and 35 years old in good health and CMV-seropositive. Sample: PBMCs. The chain is built from TRBV14 and TRBJ2-7; 9 bases map to TRBD2. CDR3 amino acids: CASSQVAGVVQYF. CDR3 bases: TGTGCCAGCAGCCAAGTAGCGGGAGTAGTGCAGTACTTC. Full variable domain (outside the CDR3, taken from reference TRBV14 and TRBJ2-7): EAGVTQFPSHSVIEKGQTVTLRCDPISGHDNLYWYRRVMGKEIKFLLHFVKESKQDESGMPNNRFLAERTGGTYSTLKVQPAELEDSGVYFCASSQVAGVVQYFGPGTRLTVT.